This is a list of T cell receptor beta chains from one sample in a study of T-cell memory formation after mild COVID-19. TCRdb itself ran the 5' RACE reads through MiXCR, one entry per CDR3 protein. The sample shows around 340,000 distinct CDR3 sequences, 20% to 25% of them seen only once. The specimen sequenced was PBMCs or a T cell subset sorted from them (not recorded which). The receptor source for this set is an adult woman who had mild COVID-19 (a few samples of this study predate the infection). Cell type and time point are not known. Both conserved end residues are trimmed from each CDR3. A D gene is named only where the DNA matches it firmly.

CDR3aa: ASSLSHMNTEAF
d_gene: NA
v_gene: TRBV12-3/TRBV12-4
j_gene: TRBJ1-1

CDR3aa: ASSHRQGKGEQY
d_gene: TRBD1
v_gene: TRBV3-1
j_gene: TRBJ2-7

CDR3aa: ASSYDRGTDTQY
d_gene: TRBD1
v_gene: TRBV5-1
j_gene: TRBJ2-3

CDR3aa: ASKDRYSNQPQH
d_gene: NA
v_gene: TRBV6-1
j_gene: TRBJ1-5

CDR3aa: ASSPPGQPANQPQH
d_gene: NA
v_gene: TRBV18
j_gene: TRBJ1-5

CDR3aa: AIFRADSYEQY
d_gene: NA
v_gene: TRBV10-3
j_gene: TRBJ2-7

CDR3aa: SARPTNTGELF
d_gene: NA
v_gene: TRBV20-1
j_gene: TRBJ2-2

CDR3aa: ASSQGPGGRDTEAF
d_gene: TRBD1
v_gene: TRBV4-3
j_gene: TRBJ1-1

CDR3aa: ASSFENYGYT
d_gene: NA
v_gene: TRBV5-1
j_gene: TRBJ1-2

CDR3aa: ASSASSSGGTDTQY
d_gene: TRBD2
v_gene: TRBV9
j_gene: TRBJ2-3

CDR3aa: ASSSKDGYEQY
d_gene: NA
v_gene: TRBV7-7
j_gene: TRBJ2-7

CDR3aa: ASSWGQGGGNTIY
d_gene: TRBD1
v_gene: TRBV12-3/TRBV12-4
j_gene: TRBJ1-3

CDR3aa: ASSYGTATNEKLF
d_gene: TRBD1
v_gene: TRBV6-5
j_gene: TRBJ1-4

CDR3aa: ASSLAAIRLAGKDEQF
d_gene: TRBD2
v_gene: TRBV12-3/TRBV12-4
j_gene: TRBJ2-1

CDR3aa: ASSVGGNDGYT
d_gene: NA
v_gene: TRBV2
j_gene: TRBJ1-2

CDR3aa: AWNEGAKNIQY
d_gene: TRBD1
v_gene: TRBV30
j_gene: TRBJ2-4

CDR3aa: SARGTDTDTQY
d_gene: TRBD2
v_gene: TRBV29-1
j_gene: TRBJ2-3

CDR3aa: ASSEVSTGQELSYEQF
d_gene: TRBD1
v_gene: TRBV25-1
j_gene: TRBJ2-1

CDR3aa: ASSASGRMGSDTQY
d_gene: NA
v_gene: TRBV9
j_gene: TRBJ2-3

CDR3aa: ASSRVTYEQY
d_gene: NA
v_gene: TRBV7-9
j_gene: TRBJ2-7

CDR3aa: ASSHGTGGITEAF
d_gene: TRBD1
v_gene: TRBV3-1
j_gene: TRBJ1-1

CDR3aa: ASSQTKSNGELF
d_gene: NA
v_gene: TRBV6-5
j_gene: TRBJ2-2

CDR3aa: ASSYPIAAQGEQY
d_gene: NA
v_gene: TRBV6-2/TRBV6-3
j_gene: TRBJ2-7

CDR3aa: ASLGQRVNTEAF
d_gene: NA
v_gene: TRBV28
j_gene: TRBJ1-1

CDR3aa: ASTLEGAQPQH
d_gene: NA
v_gene: TRBV5-6
j_gene: TRBJ1-5

CDR3aa: ASSARGQETQY
d_gene: TRBD1
v_gene: TRBV2
j_gene: TRBJ2-5

CDR3aa: ASSLTIYNSPLH
d_gene: NA
v_gene: TRBV12-3/TRBV12-4
j_gene: TRBJ1-6

CDR3aa: ASSAGTPGTEAF
d_gene: NA
v_gene: TRBV7-9
j_gene: TRBJ1-1

CDR3aa: ASRSSPYDTIY
d_gene: NA
v_gene: TRBV5-1
j_gene: TRBJ1-3

CDR3aa: ASSLEQGPYEQY
d_gene: NA
v_gene: TRBV5-6
j_gene: TRBJ2-7

CDR3aa: ASSLNGVNTGELF
d_gene: NA
v_gene: TRBV12-3/TRBV12-4
j_gene: TRBJ2-2

CDR3aa: ASSLTPVDTQY
d_gene: NA
v_gene: TRBV9
j_gene: TRBJ2-3

CDR3aa: ASRVGTENSPLH
d_gene: TRBD1
v_gene: TRBV25-1
j_gene: TRBJ1-6